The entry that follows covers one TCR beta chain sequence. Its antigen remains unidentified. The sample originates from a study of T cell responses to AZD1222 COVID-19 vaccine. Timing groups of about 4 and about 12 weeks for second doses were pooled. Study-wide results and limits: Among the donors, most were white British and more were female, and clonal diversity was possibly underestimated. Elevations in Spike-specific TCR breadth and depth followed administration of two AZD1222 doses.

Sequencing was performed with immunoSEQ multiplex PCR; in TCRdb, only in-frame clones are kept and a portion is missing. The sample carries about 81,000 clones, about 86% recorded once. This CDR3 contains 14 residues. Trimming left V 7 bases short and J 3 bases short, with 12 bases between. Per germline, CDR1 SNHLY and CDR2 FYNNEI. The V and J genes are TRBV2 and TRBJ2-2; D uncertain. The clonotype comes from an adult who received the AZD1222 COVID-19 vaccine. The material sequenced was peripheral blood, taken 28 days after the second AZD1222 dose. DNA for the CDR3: TGTGCCAGCAATATACGGACCTACACCGGGGAGCTGTTTTTT. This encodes CASNIRTYTGELFF.